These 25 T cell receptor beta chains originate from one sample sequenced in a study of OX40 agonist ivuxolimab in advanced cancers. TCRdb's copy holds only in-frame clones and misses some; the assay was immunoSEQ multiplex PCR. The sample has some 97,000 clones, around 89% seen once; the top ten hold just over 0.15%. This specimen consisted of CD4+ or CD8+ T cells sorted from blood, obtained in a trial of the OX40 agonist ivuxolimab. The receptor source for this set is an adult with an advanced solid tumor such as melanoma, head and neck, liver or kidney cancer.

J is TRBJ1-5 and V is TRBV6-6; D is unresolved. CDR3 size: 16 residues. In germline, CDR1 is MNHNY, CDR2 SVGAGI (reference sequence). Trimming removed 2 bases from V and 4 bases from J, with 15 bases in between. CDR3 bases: TGTGCCAGCAGTTACGGGCCGGGTCAAATTAATCAGCCCCAGCATTTT. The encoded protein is CASSYGPGQINQPQHF.

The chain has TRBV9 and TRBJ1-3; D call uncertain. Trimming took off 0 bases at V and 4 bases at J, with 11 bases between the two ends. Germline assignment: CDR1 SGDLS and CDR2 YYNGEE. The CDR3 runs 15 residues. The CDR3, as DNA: TGTGCCAGCAGCGTAGGCGGGTTCCTCGGAAACACCATATATTTT. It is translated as CASSVGGFLGNTIYF.

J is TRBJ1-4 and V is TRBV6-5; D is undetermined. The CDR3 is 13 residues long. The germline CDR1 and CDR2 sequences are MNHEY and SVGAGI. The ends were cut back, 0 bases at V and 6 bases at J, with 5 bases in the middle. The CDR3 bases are TGTGCCAGCAGTTACTCACAAGATGAAAAACTGTTTTTT. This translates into CASSYSQDEKLFF.

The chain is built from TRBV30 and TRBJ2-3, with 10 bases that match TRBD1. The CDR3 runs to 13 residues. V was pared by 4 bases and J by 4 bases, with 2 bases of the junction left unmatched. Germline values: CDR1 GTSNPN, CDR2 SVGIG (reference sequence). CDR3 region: CAWTTGGPDTQYF. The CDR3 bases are TGTGCCTGGACGACAGGGGGCCCAGATACGCAGTATTTT.

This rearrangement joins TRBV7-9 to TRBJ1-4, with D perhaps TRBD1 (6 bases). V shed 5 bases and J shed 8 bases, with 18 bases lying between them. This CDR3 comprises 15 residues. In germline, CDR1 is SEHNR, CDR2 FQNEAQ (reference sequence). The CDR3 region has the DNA TGTGCCAGCAGCAGAACCGGGACACGAGGCGAAAAACTGTTTTTT. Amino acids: CASSRTGTRGEKLFF.

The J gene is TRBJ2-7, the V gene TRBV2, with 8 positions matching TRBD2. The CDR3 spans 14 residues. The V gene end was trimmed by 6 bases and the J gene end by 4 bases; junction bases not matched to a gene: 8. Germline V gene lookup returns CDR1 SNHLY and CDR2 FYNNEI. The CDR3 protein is CASSAGLAPYEQYF. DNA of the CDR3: TGTGCCAGCAGCGCCGGACTAGCTCCGTACGAGCAGTACTTC. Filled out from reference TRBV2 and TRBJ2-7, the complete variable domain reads EPEVTQTPSHQVTQMGQEVILRCVPISNHLYFYWYRQILGQKVEFLVSFYNNEISEKSEIFDDQFSVERPDGSNFTLKIRSTKLEDSAMYFCASSAGLAPYEQYFGPGTRLTVT.

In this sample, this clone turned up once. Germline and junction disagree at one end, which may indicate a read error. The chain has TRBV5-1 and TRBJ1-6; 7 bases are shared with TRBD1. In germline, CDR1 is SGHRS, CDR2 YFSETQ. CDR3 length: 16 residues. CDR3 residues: CASNLGTQGRLSPLHF. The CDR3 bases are TGCGCCAGCAACTTGGGTACACAGGGGAGATTGTCACCCCTCCACTTT.

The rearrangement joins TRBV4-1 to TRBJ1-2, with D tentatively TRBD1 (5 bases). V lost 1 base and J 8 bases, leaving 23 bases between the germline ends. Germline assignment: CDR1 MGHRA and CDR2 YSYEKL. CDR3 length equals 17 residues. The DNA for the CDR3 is TGCGCCAGCAGCCAAGTCCCAGGAGGGGACGGGGGTATGGGCTACACCTTC. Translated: CASSQVPGGDGGMGYTF.

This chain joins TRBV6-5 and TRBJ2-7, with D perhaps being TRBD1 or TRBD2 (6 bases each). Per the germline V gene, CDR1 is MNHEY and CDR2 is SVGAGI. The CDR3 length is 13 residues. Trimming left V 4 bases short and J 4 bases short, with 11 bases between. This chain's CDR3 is CASSWGAGYEQYF. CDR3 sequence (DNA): TGTGCCAGCAGTTGGGGGGCAGGGTACGAGCAGTACTTC.

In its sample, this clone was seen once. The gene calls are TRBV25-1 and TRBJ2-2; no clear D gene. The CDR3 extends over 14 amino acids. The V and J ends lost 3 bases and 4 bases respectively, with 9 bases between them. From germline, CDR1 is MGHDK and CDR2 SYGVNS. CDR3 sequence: CASSEVGRTGELFF. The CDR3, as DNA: TGTGCCAGCAGTGAGGTAGGACGCACCGGGGAGCTGTTTTTT.

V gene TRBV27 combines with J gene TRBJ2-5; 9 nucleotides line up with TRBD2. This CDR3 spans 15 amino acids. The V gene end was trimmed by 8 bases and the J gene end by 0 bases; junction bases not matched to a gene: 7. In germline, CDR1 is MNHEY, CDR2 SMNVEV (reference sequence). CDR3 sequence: CASSDLAGYQETQYF. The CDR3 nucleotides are TGTGCCAGCTCCGATCTAGCGGGGTACCAAGAGACCCAGTACTTC.

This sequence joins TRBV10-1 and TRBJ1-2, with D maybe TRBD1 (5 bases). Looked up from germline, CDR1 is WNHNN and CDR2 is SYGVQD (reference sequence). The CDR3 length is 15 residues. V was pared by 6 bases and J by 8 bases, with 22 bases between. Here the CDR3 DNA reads TGCGCCAGCAGCCTTTGGGACGCCCTGGCTTACGGCTACACCTTC. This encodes CASSLWDALAYGYTF.

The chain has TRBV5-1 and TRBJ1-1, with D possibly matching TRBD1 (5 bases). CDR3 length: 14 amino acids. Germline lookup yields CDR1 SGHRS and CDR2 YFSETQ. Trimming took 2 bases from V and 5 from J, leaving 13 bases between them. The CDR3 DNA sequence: TGCGCCAGCAGCTTTATCAGGGAGGGGACTGAAGCTTTCTTT. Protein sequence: CASSFIREGTEAFF.

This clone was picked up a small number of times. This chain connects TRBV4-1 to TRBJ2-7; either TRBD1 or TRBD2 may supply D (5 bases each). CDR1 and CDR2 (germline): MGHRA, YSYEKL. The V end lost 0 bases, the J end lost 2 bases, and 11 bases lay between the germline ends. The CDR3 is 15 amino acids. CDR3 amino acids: CASSQEGDGPYEQYF. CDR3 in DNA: TGCGCCAGCAGCCAAGAAGGGGACGGACCCTACGAGCAGTACTTC.

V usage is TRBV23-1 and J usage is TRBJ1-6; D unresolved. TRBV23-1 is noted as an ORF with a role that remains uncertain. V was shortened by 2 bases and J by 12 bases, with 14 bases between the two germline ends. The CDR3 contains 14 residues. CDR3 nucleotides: TGCGCCAGCAGTCAACACTCCCAGCTGGGACCCCTCCACTTT. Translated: CASSQHSQLGPLHF.

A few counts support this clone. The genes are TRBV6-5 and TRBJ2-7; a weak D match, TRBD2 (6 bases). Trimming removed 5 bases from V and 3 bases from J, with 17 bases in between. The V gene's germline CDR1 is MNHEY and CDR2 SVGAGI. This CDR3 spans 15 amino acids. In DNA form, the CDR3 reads TGTGCCAGCAGTCCCACTACCCTAGCGAGCTACGAGCAGTACTTC. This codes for CASSPTTLASYEQYF.

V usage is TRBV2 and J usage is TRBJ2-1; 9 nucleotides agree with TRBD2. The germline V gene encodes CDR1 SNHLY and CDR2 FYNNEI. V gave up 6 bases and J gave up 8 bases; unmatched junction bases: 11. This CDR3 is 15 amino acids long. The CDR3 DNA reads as TGTGCCAGCAGCCAGGGGAGCGGGGGGTCCGATGAGCAGTTCTTC. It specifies CASSQGSGGSDEQFF.

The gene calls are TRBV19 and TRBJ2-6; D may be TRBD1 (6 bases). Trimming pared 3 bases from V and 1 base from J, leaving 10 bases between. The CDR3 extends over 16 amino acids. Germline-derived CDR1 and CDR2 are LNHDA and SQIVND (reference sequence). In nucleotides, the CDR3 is TGTGCCAGTAGTATCATACAGGGTTCTGGGGCCAACGTCCTGACTTTC. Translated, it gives CASSIIQGSGANVLTF.

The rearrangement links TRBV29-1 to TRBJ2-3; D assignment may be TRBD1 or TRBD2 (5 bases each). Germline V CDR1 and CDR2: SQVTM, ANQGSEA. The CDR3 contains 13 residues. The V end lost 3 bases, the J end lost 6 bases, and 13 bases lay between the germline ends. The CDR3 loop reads CSVDGGMGDTQYF. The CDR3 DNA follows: TGCAGCGTTGATGGGGGAATGGGGGATACGCAGTATTTT.

The CDR3 coding sequence is TGCGCCAGCAGCTTGGCCGGAACAGGGTGGTCGTCAGAGACCCAGTACTTC. The encoded protein is CASSLAGTGWSSETQYF. J is TRBJ2-5 and V is TRBV5-1; possible D gene TRBD1, 6 bases. The CDR3 totals 17 residues. CDR1 SGHRS and CDR2 YFSETQ come from the germline V gene. V lost 0 bases and J 4 bases, leaving 19 bases between the germline ends.

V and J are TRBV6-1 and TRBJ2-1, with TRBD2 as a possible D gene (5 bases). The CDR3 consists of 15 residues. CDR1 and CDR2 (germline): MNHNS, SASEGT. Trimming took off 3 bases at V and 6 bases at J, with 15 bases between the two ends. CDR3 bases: TGTGCCAGCAGTGAGCTCGGGATGGTAAGCAATGAGCAGTTCTTC. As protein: CASSELGMVSNEQFF.

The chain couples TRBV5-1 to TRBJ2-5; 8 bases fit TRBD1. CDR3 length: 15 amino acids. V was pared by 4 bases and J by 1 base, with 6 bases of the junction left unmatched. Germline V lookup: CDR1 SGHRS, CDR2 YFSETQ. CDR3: CASSRTGKGQETQYF. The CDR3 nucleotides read TGCGCCAGCAGCCGGACAGGGAAGGGCCAAGAGACCCAGTACTTC.

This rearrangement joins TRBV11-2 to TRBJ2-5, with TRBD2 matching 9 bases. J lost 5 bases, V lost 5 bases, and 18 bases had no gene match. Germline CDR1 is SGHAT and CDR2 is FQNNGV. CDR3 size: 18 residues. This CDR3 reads CASSLGILAGGPGETQYF. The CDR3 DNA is TGTGCCAGCAGCCTCGGAATTTTGGCGGGAGGGCCAGGGGAGACCCAGTACTTC.

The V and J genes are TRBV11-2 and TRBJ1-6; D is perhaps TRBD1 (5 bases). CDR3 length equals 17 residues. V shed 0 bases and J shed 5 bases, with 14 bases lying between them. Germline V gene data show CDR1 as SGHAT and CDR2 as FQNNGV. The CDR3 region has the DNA TGTGCCAGCAGCTTAGATCTCGCGACAGCGAATAATTCACCCCTCCACTTT. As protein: CASSLDLATANNSPLHF.

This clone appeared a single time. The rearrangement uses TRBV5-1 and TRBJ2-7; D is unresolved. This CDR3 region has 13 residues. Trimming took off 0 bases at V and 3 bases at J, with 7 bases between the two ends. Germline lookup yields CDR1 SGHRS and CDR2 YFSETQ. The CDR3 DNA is TGCGCCAGCAGCTTGGGGACCAACTACGAGCAGTACTTC. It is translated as CASSLGTNYEQYF.